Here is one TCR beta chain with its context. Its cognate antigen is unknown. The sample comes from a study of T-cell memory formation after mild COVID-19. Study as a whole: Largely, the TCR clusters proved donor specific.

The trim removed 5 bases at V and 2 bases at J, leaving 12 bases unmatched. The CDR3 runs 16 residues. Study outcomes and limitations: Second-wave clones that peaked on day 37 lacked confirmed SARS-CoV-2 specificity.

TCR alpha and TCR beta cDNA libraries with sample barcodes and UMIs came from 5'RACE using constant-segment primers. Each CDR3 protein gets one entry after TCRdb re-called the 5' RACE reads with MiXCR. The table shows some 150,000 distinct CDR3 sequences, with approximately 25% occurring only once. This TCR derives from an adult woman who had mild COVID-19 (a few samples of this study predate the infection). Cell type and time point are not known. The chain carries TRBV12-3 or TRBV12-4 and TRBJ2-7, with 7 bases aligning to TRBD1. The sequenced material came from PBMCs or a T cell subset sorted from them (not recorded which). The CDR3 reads CASSLPPTGQTYEQYF. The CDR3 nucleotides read TGTGCCAGCAGTCTACCTCCGACAGGGCAAACCTACGAGCAGTACTTC.